The clone carrying this T cell receptor beta chain was recorded only once. Method: immunoSEQ multiplex PCR; TCRdb's copy keeps in-frame clones and lacks some. The sample records 80,000 or so clones, roughly 94% being singletons. The germline V gene has CDR1 SGDLS and CDR2 YYNGEE. There are 23 residues in the CDR3. J gave up 1 base and V 0 bases, and 19 bases lay outside the gene matches. This entry is derived from a study of technical replicates of blood from several donors. Sample: T cells isolated from PBMCs. This TCR derives from a human donor in good health. This rearrangement joins TRBV9 to TRBJ2-1; 13 nucleotides agree with TRBD2. CDR3 sequence reads: CASSVGSGGVLAGGPISYNEQFF. Here the CDR3 DNA reads TGTGCCAGCAGCGTAGGGTCAGGGGGGGTACTAGCGGGAGGGCCAATTTCCTACAATGAGCAGTTCTTC. Looking up the rest from reference TRBV9 and TRBJ2-1 gives the full variable domain: DSGVTQTPKHLITATGQRVTLRCSPRSGDLSVYWYQQSLDQGLQFLIQYYNGEERAKGNILERFSAQQFPDLHSELNLSSLELGDSALYFCASSVGSGGVLAGGPISYNEQFFGPGTRLTVL.